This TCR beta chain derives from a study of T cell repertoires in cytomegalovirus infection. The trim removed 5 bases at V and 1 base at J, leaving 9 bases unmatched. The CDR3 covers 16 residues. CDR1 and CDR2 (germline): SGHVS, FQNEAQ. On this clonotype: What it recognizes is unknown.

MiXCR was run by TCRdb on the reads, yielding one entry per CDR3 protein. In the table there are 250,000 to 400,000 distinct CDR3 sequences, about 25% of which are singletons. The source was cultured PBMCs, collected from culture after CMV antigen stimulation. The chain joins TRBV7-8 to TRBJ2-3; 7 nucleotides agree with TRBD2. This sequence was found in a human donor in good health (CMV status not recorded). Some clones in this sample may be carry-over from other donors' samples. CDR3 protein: CASSTRAGVGTDTQYF. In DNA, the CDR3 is TGTGCCAGCAGCACAAGGGCGGGAGTGGGCACAGATACGCAGTATTTT.